A selection of T cell receptor beta chains follows, all from one sample in a study of blood T cell repertoires in COVID-19. Data came from immunoSEQ multiplex PCR; TCRdb stores just in-frame clones and leaves some out. This sample has around 150,000 clones, with roughly 80% found just once. What was sequenced was peripheral blood. The receptors come from an elderly woman with acute or convalescent COVID-19. The CDR3 runs from the conserved cysteine through the conserved F or W. The order of the fields is clone size, V gene, D gene, J gene, CDR3 DNA, CDR3 protein. D genes are given only for firm matches. Clone sizes are given selectively: once, few, many, or a class where the clone is expanded.

>NA|TRBV7-3|TRBD1|TRBJ1-1
TGTGCCAGCAGCCTCGGACAGGGAGGTTCGATGGAAGCTTTCTTT
CASSLGQGGSMEAFF
>NA|TRBV5-1|TRBD2|TRBJ2-5
TGCGCCAGCAGCTTGGCCCCTAGCGGGGGGGCCACAGAGACCCAGTACTTC
CASSLAPSGGATETQYF
>NA|TRBV5-1|TRBD2|TRBJ2-4
TGCGCCAGCAGCTTGGAAGGGGCTAGCGGGAGCGAGGACATTCAGTACTTC
CASSLEGASGSEDIQYF
>few|TRBV4-3|NA|TRBJ1-4
TGCGCCAGCAGCCCTGGGGACGGGAGGGAAAAACTGTTTTTT
CASSPGDGREKLFF
>NA|TRBV18|NA|TRBJ1-2
TGTGCCAGCTCACCAAGTGAGGGTTCTGGCTACACCTTC
CASSPSEGSGYTF
>NA|TRBV6-1|NA|TRBJ2-2
TGTGCCAGCAGTGCAACCTTGGGGACATCGAACACCGGGGAGCTGTTTTTT
CASSATLGTSNTGELFF
>NA|TRBV24-1|TRBD1|TRBJ2-2
TGTGCCACCGGGACAGCGAACACCGGGGAGCTGTTTTTT
CATGTANTGELFF
>few|TRBV11-3|TRBD2|TRBJ2-2
TGTGCCAGCAGCTTTTCGGCGGGAGTACCCGGGGAGCTGTTTTTT
CASSFSAGVPGELFF
>NA|TRBV5-1|NA|TRBJ1-1
TGCGCCAGCAGCTTGGTGGAGACAGGCCTCCACCTTCGGGAATACACTGAAGCTTTCTTT
CASSLVETGLHLREYTEAFF
>few|TRBV6-5|TRBD1|TRBJ1-3
TGTGCCAGCATCTCGGACAGGGGGCGAGGAAACACCATATATTTT
CASISDRGRGNTIYF
>few|TRBV7-2|NA|TRBJ1-1
TGTGCCAGCAGCTGGAACGGACAGACGAACACTGAAGCTTTCTTT
CASSWNGQTNTEAFF
>NA|TRBV18|TRBD1|TRBJ1-1
TGTGCCAGCTCACCAGAAGACAGGGGAAACACTGAAGCTTTCTTT
CASSPEDRGNTEAFF
>NA|TRBV13|NA|TRBJ1-1
TGTGCCAGCAGCTTCCACGTCTCAGGGGCTGAAGCTTTCTTT
CASSFHVSGAEAFF
>few|TRBV4-2|TRBD1|TRBJ1-4
TGTGCCAGCAGCCTGAGGGGGCCCAATGAAAAACTGTTTTTT
CASSLRGPNEKLFF
>once|TRBV7-2|NA|TRBJ1-1
TGTGCCAGCACCCCGGGGGAGTTGAACACTGAAGCTTTCTTT
CASTPGELNTEAFF
>NA|TRBV5-1|NA|TRBJ2-5
TGCGCCAGCCGGGGGAGTTTCGAAGAGACCCAGTACTTC
CASRGSFEETQYF
>NA|TRBV6-5|NA|TRBJ1-1
TGTGCCAGCAGTCACGGACAGATGTCCACTGAAGCTTTCTTT
CASSHGQMSTEAFF
>NA|TRBV18|NA|TRBJ2-1
TGTGCCAGCTCACCGACTGGCAATGAGCAGTTCTTC
CASSPTGNEQFF
>NA|TRBV6-1|TRBD1|TRBJ2-7
TGTGCCAGCAGTGACAACAGGGGCGCCTACGAGCAGTACTTC
CASSDNRGAYEQYF
>few|TRBV5-6|TRBD1|TRBJ1-5
TGTGCCAGCAGCCCCGGGGGGACAGGGGGCCATCAGCCCCAGCATTTT
CASSPGGTGGHQPQHF
>NA|TRBV4-1|TRBD1|TRBJ1-1
TGCGCCAGCAGCCATGCTCCAGGGGGCACAGATATGAACACTGAAGCTTTCTTT
CASSHAPGGTDMNTEAFF
>NA|TRBV3-1/TRBV3-2|NA|TRBJ2-5
TGTGCCAGCAGCCTCAGGACAGCACAAGAGACCCAGTACTTC
CASSLRTAQETQYF
>NA|TRBV7-6|TRBD1|TRBJ1-4
TGTGCCAGCAGCTTAGACAGGGGTTTGGGTGAAAAACTGTTTTTT
CASSLDRGLGEKLFF
>NA|TRBV27|TRBD2|TRBJ2-5
TGTGCCAGCAGACGATACAGCGGGGGACACCAAGAGACCCAGTACTTC
CASRRYSGGHQETQYF
>NA|TRBV5-1|TRBD1|TRBJ2-1
TGCGCCAGCAGCTTGCCGGGGACAGGGGGCAGTGAGCAGTTCTTC
CASSLPGTGGSEQFF
>NA|TRBV10-3|TRBD1|TRBJ1-1
TGTGCCATCAGTTTTTTATTAGGAAGACAGGGGCCGAGTGAGAACACTGAAGCTTTCTTT
CAISFLLGRQGPSENTEAFF
>NA|TRBV7-2|NA|TRBJ2-1
TGTGCCAGCAGCTTAGCGAGCACCTACAATGAGCAGTTCTTC
CASSLASTYNEQFF
>NA|TRBV10-3|NA|TRBJ1-4
TGTGCCATCAGTCCGGGGGAGATGAATGAAAAACTGTTTTTT
CAISPGEMNEKLFF
>once|TRBV4-1|TRBD1|TRBJ1-2
TGCGCCAGCAGCCAAGGGGACAGGGCTAACTATGGCTACACCTTC
CASSQGDRANYGYTF
>NA|TRBV30|NA|TRBJ1-4
TGTGCCTGGAGTGTAACAACTGTCGGGGAAAAACTGTTTTTT
CAWSVTTVGEKLFF
>few|TRBV7-9|TRBD1|TRBJ2-7
TGTGCCAGCAGCCCCCGGACAGGAAAGGGATACGAGCAGTACTTC
CASSPRTGKGYEQYF
>NA|TRBV6-6|TRBD1|TRBJ1-3
TGTGCCAGCTCCATCTACTCCGGGACAGCTGGAAACACCATATATTTT
CASSIYSGTAGNTIYF
>NA|TRBV2|TRBD2|TRBJ2-1
TGTGCCAGCAGTCTCGGAACGGGAGGGCCGGTTGTGCCTACCTACAATGAGCAGTTCTTC
CASSLGTGGPVVPTYNEQFF
>NA|TRBV29-1|NA|TRBJ1-3
TGCAGCCTTGCAAATGGAAACACCATATATTTT
CSLANGNTIYF
>NA|TRBV27|NA|TRBJ1-1
TGTGCCAGCGGCGGCACCCGGGGGACTGAAGCTTTCTTT
CASGGTRGTEAFF
>few|TRBV6-5|TRBD1|TRBJ2-2
TGTGCCAGCAGTTCTCGGGGCTCAGGGGGCGGGGAGCTGTTTTTT
CASSSRGSGGGELFF
>few|TRBV6-4|NA|TRBJ1-2
TGTGCCAGCAGTGACCCCCGATGGGAGGGGCGGCCTCTCACCTTC
CASSDPRWEGRPLTF
>few|TRBV30|NA|TRBJ1-2
TGTGCCTGGAACGGGGGGGCGGGCTACACCTTC
CAWNGGAGYTF
>NA|TRBV5-1|NA|TRBJ1-6
TGCGCCAGCAGCCCTGGTATAGGGGGGGGTTCACCCCTCCACTTT
CASSPGIGGGSPLHF
>few|TRBV19|TRBD1|TRBJ2-3
TGTGCCAGTAGTAATCCGGGACAGGGGGCAGATACGCAGTATTTT
CASSNPGQGADTQYF
>NA|TRBV2|NA|TRBJ1-1
TGTGCCAGCATTCTCTACGCGGGTTTAGACACTGAAGCTTTCTTT
CASILYAGLDTEAFF
>NA|TRBV18|NA|TRBJ2-3
TGTGCCAGCTCACCACCGTTAGCCACAGATACGCAGTATTTT
CASSPPLATDTQYF
>few|TRBV6-4|NA|TRBJ1-5
TGTGCCAGCAGTGACGACAGTAGCAATCAGCCCCAGCATTTT
CASSDDSSNQPQHF
>NA|TRBV6-2/TRBV6-3|TRBD1|TRBJ1-6
TGTGCCAGCAGTTACCTGGGACAGGCGAATTCACCCCTCCACTTT
CASSYLGQANSPLHF
>NA|TRBV19|NA|TRBJ1-2
TGTGCCAGTAGTGGGGCAGGAAACTATGGCTACACCTTC
CASSGAGNYGYTF
>once|TRBV6-5|NA|TRBJ1-4
TGTGCCAGCAGTTTAGCTGGGTCCAATGAAAAACTGTTTTTT
CASSLAGSNEKLFF
>NA|TRBV12-3/TRBV12-4|NA|TRBJ2-7
TGTGCCAGCAGTTCCCCATACGAGCAGTACTTC
CASSSPYEQYF
>NA|TRBV3-1/TRBV3-2|NA|TRBJ2-7
TGTGCCAGCAGCCACGATCAGAGGTACGAGCAGTACTTC
CASSHDQRYEQYF
>NA|TRBV2|TRBD1|TRBJ1-1
TGTGCCAGCAGTGCAGGGACAGGAGGCACTGAAGCTTTCTTT
CASSAGTGGTEAFF
>once|TRBV7-9|NA|TRBJ1-5
TGTGCCAGCAGCTTTGATGAGCTACAGCCCCAGCATTTT
CASSFDELQPQHF
>few|TRBV3-1/TRBV3-2|NA|TRBJ1-2
TGTGCCAGCAGCATACGTGCGGGGGGTACCGGCTACACCTTC
CASSIRAGGTGYTF
>once|TRBV4-2|TRBD2|TRBJ2-2
TGTGCCAGTCAGGCGGGAGGATTCACCGGGGAGCTGTTTTTT
CASQAGGFTGELFF
>NA|TRBV30|TRBD1|TRBJ1-2
TGTGCCTGGAGTGTTGACAGGGGAAGGAGAGGCTACACCTTC
CAWSVDRGRRGYTF
>NA|TRBV27|NA|TRBJ1-2
TGTGCCAGCAGTTTGCGGGGAGTCAGTGGCTACACCTTC
CASSLRGVSGYTF
>NA|TRBV15|NA|TRBJ1-3
TGTGCCACCAGCAGTGGGTGGCAGGGGATCACTCTTTCTGGAAACACCATATATTTT
CATSSGWQGITLSGNTIYF